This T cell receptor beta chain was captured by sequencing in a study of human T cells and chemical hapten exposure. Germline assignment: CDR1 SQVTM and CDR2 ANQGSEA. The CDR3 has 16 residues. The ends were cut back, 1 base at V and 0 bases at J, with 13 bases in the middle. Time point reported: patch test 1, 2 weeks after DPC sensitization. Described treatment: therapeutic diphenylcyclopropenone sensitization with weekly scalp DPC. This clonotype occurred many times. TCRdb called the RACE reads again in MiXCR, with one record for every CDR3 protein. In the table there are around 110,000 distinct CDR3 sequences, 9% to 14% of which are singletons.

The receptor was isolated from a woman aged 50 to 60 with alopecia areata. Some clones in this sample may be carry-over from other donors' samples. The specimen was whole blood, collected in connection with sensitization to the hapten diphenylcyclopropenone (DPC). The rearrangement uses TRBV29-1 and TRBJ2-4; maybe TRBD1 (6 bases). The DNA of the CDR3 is TGCAGCGTTGAAGTCAGGGGACGACTAGCCAAAAACATTCAGTACTTC. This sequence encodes CSVEVRGRLAKNIQYF.